These T cell receptor beta chains were read from a single sample in a study of human T cells and chemical hapten exposure. MiXCR was run by TCRdb on the RACE reads, yielding one entry per CDR3 protein. The sample holds about 180,000 distinct CDR3 sequences, more than 25% seen once. The sample in question was whole blood, obtained in connection with sensitization to the hapten diphenylcyclopropenone (DPC). These receptor sequences come from a woman in her thirties with alopecia areata. Some clones in this sample may be carry-over from other donors' samples. Each CDR3 is given with its conserved first and last residue.

j_gene | v_gene | CDR3aa
TRBJ1-3 | TRBV4-1 | CASSQVSSRYSGNTIYF
TRBJ2-7 | TRBV7-2 | CASSYVPGGFTYEQYF
TRBJ1-3 | TRBV10-3 | CAISDSTGDDTIYF
TRBJ1-4 | TRBV4-3 | CASSQEGGNEKLFF
TRBJ2-1 | TRBV4-2 | CASSQDRSGALNEQFF
TRBJ2-7 | TRBV5-6 | CASSFGSAEYF
TRBJ1-6 | TRBV3-1 | CASSQDSGSPLHF
TRBJ1-1 | TRBV28 | CASSLSTGGWTEAFF
TRBJ2-7 | TRBV4-1 | CASSQGRGDEQYF
TRBJ1-2 | TRBV5-1 | CASSPGTGNYGYTF
TRBJ2-5 | TRBV19 | CASSRTGGGETQYF
TRBJ2-7 | TRBV20-1 | CSARELRTGVYEQYF
TRBJ1-6 | TRBV4-3 | CASSVTRTSSYNSPLHF
TRBJ2-7 | TRBV29-1 | CSVRLAGDEQYF
TRBJ1-1 | TRBV18 | CASSPSRWTGNTEAFF
TRBJ2-7 | TRBV10-3 | CATGPGQPLEQYF
TRBJ2-1 | TRBV15 | CATSLRLAGEVGQFF
TRBJ2-7 | TRBV28 | CASSLEGASYEQYF
TRBJ1-6 | TRBV7-2 | CASSLMPQGNSPLHF
TRBJ2-3 | TRBV27 | CASSLIGATSTDTQYF
TRBJ2-5 | TRBV7-2 | CASSFSIQETQYF
TRBJ2-1 | TRBV6-4 | CASSPGLAGQYNEQFF
TRBJ2-1 | TRBV29-1 | CSVVSRISEQFF
TRBJ1-5 | TRBV9 | CASSVGPTGNQPQHF
TRBJ1-5 | TRBV2 | CASRRGTGNYNQPQHF